Below are 30 T cell receptor beta chains sequenced from a single sample in a study of cytomegalovirus exposure and HLA in healthy donors. Both 60 Vbeta primers and 13 Jbeta primers went into the PCR. TCRdb's table, derived via immunoSEQ multiplex PCR, lists solely in-frame clones and lacks some. The sample contains about 160,000 clones, roughly 70% of which appear only once. The specimen sequenced was PBMCs. These receptors originate from a woman aged 30 to 39 in good health and CMV-seronegative.

V and J are TRBV7-9 and TRBJ1-1; D unresolved. There are 13 residues in the CDR3. V lost 2 bases and J lost 5, with 9 bases in between. Germline V gene data show CDR1 as SEHNR and CDR2 as FQNEAQ (reference sequence). CDR3 amino acids: CASSLSARTEAFF. CDR3 nucleotides: TGTGCCAGCAGCTTAAGTGCGCGGACTGAAGCTTTCTTT.

The gene calls are TRBV7-8 and TRBJ2-7; 8 bases line up with TRBD2. The CDR3 contains 15 residues. The germline V gene encodes CDR1 SGHVS and CDR2 FQNEAQ. V lost 4 bases to trimming and J lost 4 bases; unmatched junction nucleotides: 9. The CDR3 sequence: CASSSRVAGPYEQYF. The CDR3 nucleotides read TGTGCCAGCAGCTCCCGGGTAGCGGGACCATACGAGCAGTACTTC. The variable domain in full, with the rest retrieved from reference TRBV7-8 and TRBJ2-7, is GAGVSQSPRYKVAKRGQDVALRCDPISGHVSLFWYQQALGQGPEFLTYFQNEAQLDKSGLPSDRFFAERPEGSVSTLKIQRTQQEDSAVYLCASSSRVAGPYEQYFGPGTRLTVT.

This clone occurred a few times. V is TRBV11-2 and J is TRBJ1-2, with D perhaps matching TRBD1 (5 bases). The CDR3 consists of 12 residues. The V end was cut by 3 bases, the J end by 7 bases, with 9 bases between. The germline V gene encodes CDR1 SGHAT and CDR2 FQNNGV. CDR3 in DNA: TGTGCCAGCAGCTTGCAGGGTTCTGGCTACACCTTC. This encodes CASSLQGSGYTF.

This clone came up a few times. The chain joins TRBV18 to TRBJ1-1; 7 bases align to TRBD1. With V trimmed by 3 bases and J by 11 bases, 6 bases remained unmatched. This CDR3 region has 12 residues. The germline V gene encodes CDR1 KGHSH and CDR2 LQKENI. DNA of the CDR3: TGTGCCAGCTCACCGGGGACAGAGGAGGCTTTCTTT. Amino acid sequence: CASSPGTEEAFF.

This clone has more than one count but fewer than ten. The rearrangement uses TRBV7-9 and TRBJ2-3, with 7 bases matching TRBD1. Germline V gene sequence: CDR1 SEHNR, CDR2 FQNEAQ (reference sequence). V lost 5 bases, J lost 1 base, and 3 bases stayed unmatched. CDR3 length equals 14 residues. The DNA for the CDR3 is TGTGCCAGCAGCCCCGACAGGGGCACAGATACGCAGTATTTT. Translating gives CASSPDRGTDTQYF. Drawing the rest from reference TRBV7-9 and TRBJ2-3, the complete variable domain is DTGVSQNPRHKITKRGQNVTFRCDPISEHNRLYWYRQTLGQGPEFLTYFQNEAQLEKSRLLSDRFSAERPKGSFSTLEIQRTEQGDSAMYLCASSPDRGTDTQYFGPGTRLTVL.

Written as DNA, the CDR3 is TGTGCCAGCAGCTTAATAGAAGCCACAGATACGCAGTATTTT. It encodes CASSLIEATDTQYF. This rearrangement joins TRBV7-3 to TRBJ2-3; no clear D gene. Germline V lookup: CDR1 SGHTA, CDR2 FQGTGA. V was cut by 1 base and J by 2 bases, with 7 bases left in between. The CDR3 runs to 14 residues.

This chain links TRBV5-4 with TRBJ2-1; 13 bases match TRBD2. Germline-derived CDR1 and CDR2 are SGHNT and YYREEE (reference sequence). Trimming cost V 2 bases and J 0 bases; bases outside gene matches: 8. The CDR3 has 19 amino acids. The CDR3 DNA follows: TGTGCCAGCAGCTTACCGGGACTAGCGGGGCTAGGCTCCTACAATGAGCAGTTCTTC. It yields the protein CASSLPGLAGLGSYNEQFF.

This clone was seen a few times. The chain combines TRBV30 with TRBJ1-6, with D possibly being TRBD1 (5 bases). The CDR3 is made up of 15 amino acids. The germline CDR1 and CDR2 sequences are GTSNPN and SVGIG (reference sequence). V was trimmed by 0 bases and J by 9 bases, leaving 15 bases between them. CDR3 sequence: CAWSVPGRDFSPLHF. In DNA form, the CDR3 reads TGTGCCTGGAGTGTACCTGGCAGGGATTTTTCACCCCTCCACTTT.

This chain connects TRBV27 to TRBJ2-7; D gene ambiguous. V was clipped by 3 bases and J by 3 bases, with 9 bases between them. The germline CDR1 and CDR2 sequences are MNHEY and SMNVEV (reference sequence). The CDR3 extends over 13 amino acids. CDR3: CASSFPPYYEQYF. The DNA of the CDR3 is TGTGCCAGCAGTTTTCCCCCCTACTACGAGCAGTACTTC.

In this sample, this clone turned up a few times. The chain couples TRBV10-3 to TRBJ2-7; possibly TRBD2 for D (5 bases). Trimming took 10 bases from V and 0 from J, leaving 13 bases between them. Germline V gene lookup returns CDR1 ENHRY and CDR2 SYGVKD. CDR3 length: 13 residues. In nucleotides, the CDR3 is TGTGCCACCACACGGGAATCCTCCTACGAGCAGTACTTC. It specifies CATTRESSYEQYF.

This clone was seen only a few times. This chain links TRBV7-3 with TRBJ2-2, with TRBD1 matching over 7 bases. There are 16 residues in the CDR3. Germline V gene lookup returns CDR1 SGHTA and CDR2 FQGTGA. After removal of 5 bases from V and 1 base from J, the junction contained 7 bases not matched to a gene. In nucleotides, the CDR3 is TGTGCCAGCAGCCGAACCGGGACAGTGAACACCGGGGAGCTGTTTTTT. Protein product: CASSRTGTVNTGELFF. Together with reference TRBV7-3 and TRBJ2-2, the CDR3 gives the full variable domain: GAGVSQTPSNKVTEKGKYVELRCDPISGHTALYWYRQSLGQGPEFLIYFQGTGAADDSGLPNDRFFAVRPEGSVSTLKIQRTERGDSAVYLCASSRTGTVNTGELFFGEGSRLTVL.

The J gene is TRBJ1-5, the V gene TRBV5-5; perhaps TRBD1 as D (5 bases). This CDR3 contains 15 residues. Germline CDR1 reads SGHKS; CDR2 reads YYEKEE (reference sequence). Trimming pared 0 bases from V and 3 bases from J, leaving 10 bases between. This chain's CDR3 is CASSLDGHYNQPQHF. As DNA, the CDR3 is TGTGCCAGCAGCTTGGACGGACACTACAATCAGCCCCAGCATTTT.

V is TRBV7-6 and J is TRBJ2-7, with TRBD2 matching over 8 bases. The V gene's germline CDR1 is SGHVS and CDR2 FNYEAQ. Losses at the gene ends were 5 bases for V and 0 bases for J; bases not matched to a gene: 6. CDR3 length: 15 amino acids. The CDR3 nucleotides are TGTGCCAGCAGCCCTTGGCGGGGGGACTCCTACGAGCAGTACTTC. As protein: CASSPWRGDSYEQYF.

This clone has only a few counts. The J gene is TRBJ1-4, the V gene TRBV4-2; tentatively, D is TRBD1 (5 bases). The CDR3 totals 16 residues. The germline CDR1 and CDR2 sequences are LGHNA and YNFKEQ. The V end was cut by 3 bases, the J end by 7 bases, with 18 bases between. CDR3 nucleotides: TGTGCCAGCAGCCAGGGTGGGCGGGGCGGAGGTGAAAAACTGTTTTTT. This gives the protein CASSQGGRGGGEKLFF.

The rearrangement joins TRBV7-9 to TRBJ1-2; 7 nucleotides line up with TRBD1. This CDR3 has 13 residues. Germline CDR1 SEHNR, CDR2 FQNEAQ (reference sequence). V shed 4 bases and J 7 bases; nucleotides not matched to a gene: 6. The CDR3 loop is CASSSTGILGYTF. DNA for the CDR3: TGTGCCAGCAGCTCGACAGGGATCCTTGGCTACACCTTC.

This chain uses TRBV5-1 with TRBJ2-3; 11 bases are a match to TRBD2. Germline CDR1 and CDR2: SGHRS and YFSETQ. The CDR3 is 16 amino acids. Trimming at V came to 0 bases and at J to 1 base, leaving 1 base not matched to a gene. The CDR3 spells CASSLGLAGRTDTQYF. CDR3 nucleotide sequence: TGCGCCAGCAGCTTGGGACTAGCGGGGCGCACAGATACGCAGTATTTT.

The chain is built from TRBV7-2 and TRBJ1-2; possibly TRBD1 for D (6 bases). The CDR3 extends over 16 amino acids. The V gene lost 5 bases and the J gene lost 2 bases, with 18 bases spanning the gap. Germline CDR1 is SGHTA and CDR2 is FQGNSA. CDR3 loop: CASSHKTGLVNYGYTF. In nucleotides, the CDR3 is TGTGCCAGCAGCCACAAGACAGGCTTGGTGAACTATGGCTACACCTTC.

The rearrangement uses TRBV19 and TRBJ1-1; perhaps TRBD1 as D (6 bases). CDR3 length: 14 residues. The germline CDR1 and CDR2 sequences are LNHDA and SQIVND (reference sequence). The ends were cut back, 3 bases at V and 5 bases at J, with 13 bases in the middle. The CDR3 sequence: CASSIQGSGTEAFF. Written as DNA, the CDR3 is TGTGCCAGTAGTATCCAGGGGTCGGGGACTGAAGCTTTCTTT. Filled out from reference TRBV19 and TRBJ1-1, the complete variable domain reads DGGITQSPKYLFRKEGQNVTLSCEQNLNHDAMYWYRQDPGQGLRLIYYSQIVNDFQKGDIAEGYSVSREKKESFPLTVTSAQKNPTAFYLCASSIQGSGTEAFFGQGTRLTVV.

The V call is TRBV9, the J call TRBJ2-1; 11 bases are a match to TRBD2. Germline values: CDR1 SGDLS, CDR2 YYNGEE. CDR3 length: 16 amino acids. Trimming cost V 2 bases and J 7 bases; bases outside gene matches: 8. DNA for the CDR3: TGTGCCAGCAGCGTGGGACTTAGCGGGGGGGTAAATGAGCAGTTCTTC. Encoded protein: CASSVGLSGGVNEQFF.

The sample holds a few counts of this clone. This chain uses TRBV9 with TRBJ1-2; D is unresolved. Germline lookup yields CDR1 SGDLS and CDR2 YYNGEE. The CDR3 runs 15 residues. V was pared by 0 bases and J by 3 bases, with 12 bases between. The CDR3 reads CASSVAAVSDYGYTF. The CDR3, as DNA: TGTGCCAGCAGCGTAGCGGCCGTCAGCGACTATGGCTACACCTTC.

The gene calls are TRBV28 and TRBJ2-4; 11 positions match TRBD2. The length of the CDR3 is 20 residues. V shed 5 bases, J shed 0 bases, and the junction held 15 bases outside the gene matches. Germline lookup yields CDR1 MDHEN and CDR2 SYDVKM. CDR3 region: CASSTPWVAGGRLAKNIQYF. The CDR3 region has the DNA TGTGCCAGCAGTACTCCTTGGGTAGCGGGAGGGAGGTTAGCCAAAAACATTCAGTACTTC. The variable domain in full, completed from reference TRBV28 and TRBJ2-4, reads DVKVTQSSRYLVKRTGEKVFLECVQDMDHENMFWYRQDPGLGLRLIYFSYDVKMKEKGDIPEGYSVSREKKERFSLILESASTNQTSMYLCASSTPWVAGGRLAKNIQYFGAGTRLSVL.

The gene calls are TRBV2 and TRBJ2-7; tentative D call: TRBD1 (6 bases). Germline V gene data show CDR1 as SNHLY and CDR2 as FYNNEI. With 6 bases removed from V and 0 bases from J, the gap between germline ends came to 9 bases. CDR3 size: 13 residues. CDR3 residues: CASRDSPSYEQYF. CDR3 in DNA: TGTGCCAGCAGGGACAGCCCCTCCTACGAGCAGTACTTC.

This clone was seen a few times. The chain combines TRBV28 with TRBJ1-1; D not resolved. The length of the CDR3 is 13 residues. Trimming pared 2 bases from V and 4 bases from J, leaving 8 bases between. Germline V gene data show CDR1 as MDHEN and CDR2 as SYDVKM. The CDR3 loop reads CASSLRRVTEAFF. The CDR3 DNA reads TGTGCCAGCAGTTTACGGAGAGTCACTGAAGCTTTCTTT.

The genes are TRBV13 and TRBJ1-3; D is ambiguous. Germline V CDR1 and CDR2: PRHDT, FYEKMQ (reference sequence). The V end lost 5 bases, the J end lost 0 bases, and 8 bases lay between the germline ends. This CDR3 is 14 amino acids long. The CDR3 reads CASSVMSSGNTIYF. The CDR3 DNA reads TGTGCCAGCAGCGTCATGAGCTCTGGAAACACCATATATTTT.

The rearrangement uses TRBV6-5 and TRBJ2-5; D possibly corresponds to TRBD2 (5 bases). The better agreement between TRBJ2-7 and the DNA end casts doubt on the J call. The CDR3 runs to 12 residues. The germline V gene encodes CDR1 MNHEY and CDR2 SVGAGI. CDR3 amino acids: CASSLTGLEQYF. CDR3 sequence (DNA): TGTGCCAGCAGCTTAACCGGACTCGAGCAGTACTTC.

V is TRBV5-1 and J is TRBJ1-1, with D possibly being TRBD1 (5 bases). Trimming cost V 4 bases and J 1 base, with 20 bases left between them. Germline V gives CDR1 SGHRS, CDR2 YFSETQ. This CDR3 comprises 17 residues. The CDR3 DNA sequence: TGCGCCAGCAGCCCGGCACTACAGGTGGGTGAGAACACTGAAGCTTTCTTT. Translating gives CASSPALQVGENTEAFF.

The CDR3 sequence: CASSPPPGTVTGELFF. In DNA, the CDR3 is TGTGCCAGCTCACCACCGCCCGGGACAGTGACCGGGGAGCTGTTTTTT. The chain is built from TRBV18 and TRBJ2-2; TRBD1 aligns across 7 bases. The CDR3 runs 16 residues. CDR1 is KGHSH, CDR2 LQKENI, per germline. Trimming took 0 bases from V and 5 from J; bases not matched to a gene: 6.

This chain connects TRBV18 to TRBJ2-1, with 8 bases lining up with TRBD2. Germline-derived CDR1 and CDR2 are KGHSH and LQKENI. CDR3 length: 16 amino acids. V was clipped by 0 bases and J by 5 bases; unmatched bases: 6. CDR3 amino acids: CASSPPGVAGNNEQFF. The CDR3 DNA reads as TGTGCCAGCTCACCACCGGGGGTAGCGGGGAACAATGAGCAGTTCTTC.

This clone was seen a few times. This rearrangement joins TRBV19 to TRBJ2-2; D unclear. V lost 2 bases, J lost 4 bases, and 8 bases lay in between. Per the germline V gene, CDR1 is LNHDA and CDR2 is SQIVND (reference sequence). CDR3 length: 14 amino acids. The CDR3 DNA is TGTGCCAGTAGTATACACTCCTTCACCGGGGAGCTGTTTTTT. Protein: CASSIHSFTGELFF.

The rearrangement uses TRBV27 and TRBJ2-1; D uncertain. Germline CDR1 reads MNHEY; CDR2 reads SMNVEV (reference sequence). This CDR3 has 16 amino acids. Trimming left V 0 bases short and J 5 bases short, with 14 bases between. In DNA form, the CDR3 reads TGTGCCAGCAGTTTATCGGCACCCCTTTATAACAATGAGCAGTTCTTC. This translates into CASSLSAPLYNNEQFF.